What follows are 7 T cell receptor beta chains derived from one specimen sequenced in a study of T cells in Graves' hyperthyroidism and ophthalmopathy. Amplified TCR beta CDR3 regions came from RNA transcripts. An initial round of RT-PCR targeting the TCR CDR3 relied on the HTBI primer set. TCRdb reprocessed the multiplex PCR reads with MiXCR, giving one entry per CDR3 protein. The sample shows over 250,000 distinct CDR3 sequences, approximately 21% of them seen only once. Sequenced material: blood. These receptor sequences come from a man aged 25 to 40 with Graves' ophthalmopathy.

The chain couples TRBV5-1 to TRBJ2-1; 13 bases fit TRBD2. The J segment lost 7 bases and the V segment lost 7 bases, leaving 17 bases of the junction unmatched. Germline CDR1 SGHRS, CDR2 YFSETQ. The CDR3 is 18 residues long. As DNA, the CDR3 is TGCGCCAGCTCAACAACAGAACTAGCGGGAGGGAGGGCTAATGAGCAGTTCTTC. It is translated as CASSTTELAGGRANEQFF.

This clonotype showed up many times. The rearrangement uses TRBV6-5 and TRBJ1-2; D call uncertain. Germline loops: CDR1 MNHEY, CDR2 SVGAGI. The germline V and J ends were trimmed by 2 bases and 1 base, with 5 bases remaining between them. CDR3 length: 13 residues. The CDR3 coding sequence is TGTGCCAGCAGTTACGGGCGTAACTATGGCTACACCTTC. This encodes CASSYGRNYGYTF.

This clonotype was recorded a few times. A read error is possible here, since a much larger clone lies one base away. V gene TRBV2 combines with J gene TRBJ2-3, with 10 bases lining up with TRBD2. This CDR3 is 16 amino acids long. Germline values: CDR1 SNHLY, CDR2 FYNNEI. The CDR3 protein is CTSSEVAGGRTDTQYF. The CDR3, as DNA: TGTACCAGCAGTGAAGTAGCGGGAGGAAGAACAGATACGCAGTATTTT.

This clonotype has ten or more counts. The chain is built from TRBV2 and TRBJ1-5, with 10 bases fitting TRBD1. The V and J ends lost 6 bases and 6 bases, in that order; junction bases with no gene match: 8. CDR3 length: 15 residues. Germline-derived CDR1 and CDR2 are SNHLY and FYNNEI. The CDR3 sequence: CASSVDRGLGQPQHF. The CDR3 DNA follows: TGTGCCAGCAGCGTCGACAGGGGGCTGGGTCAGCCCCAGCATTTT.

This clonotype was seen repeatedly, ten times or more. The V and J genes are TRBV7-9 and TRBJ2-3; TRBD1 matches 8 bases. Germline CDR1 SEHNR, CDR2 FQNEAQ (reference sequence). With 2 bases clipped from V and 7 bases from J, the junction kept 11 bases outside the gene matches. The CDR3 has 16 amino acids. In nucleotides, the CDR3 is TGTGCCAGCAGCTTAACGAACCGGGACAGGTCCTATACGCAGTATTTT. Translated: CASSLTNRDRSYTQYF.

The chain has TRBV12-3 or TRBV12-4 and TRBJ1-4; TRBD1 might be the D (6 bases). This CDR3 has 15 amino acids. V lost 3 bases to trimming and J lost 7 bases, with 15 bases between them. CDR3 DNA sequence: TGTGCCAGCAGTTTTTTCGGCAGGGGAAGTGAAAAACTGTTTTTT. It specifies CASSFFGRGSEKLFF.

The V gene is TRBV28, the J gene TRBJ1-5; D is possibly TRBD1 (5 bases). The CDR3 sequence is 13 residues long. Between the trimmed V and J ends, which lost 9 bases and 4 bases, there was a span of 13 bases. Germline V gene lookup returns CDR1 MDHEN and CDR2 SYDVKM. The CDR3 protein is CASLSQGNQPQHF. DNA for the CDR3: TGTGCCAGTTTGTCCCAGGGTAATCAGCCCCAGCATTTT.